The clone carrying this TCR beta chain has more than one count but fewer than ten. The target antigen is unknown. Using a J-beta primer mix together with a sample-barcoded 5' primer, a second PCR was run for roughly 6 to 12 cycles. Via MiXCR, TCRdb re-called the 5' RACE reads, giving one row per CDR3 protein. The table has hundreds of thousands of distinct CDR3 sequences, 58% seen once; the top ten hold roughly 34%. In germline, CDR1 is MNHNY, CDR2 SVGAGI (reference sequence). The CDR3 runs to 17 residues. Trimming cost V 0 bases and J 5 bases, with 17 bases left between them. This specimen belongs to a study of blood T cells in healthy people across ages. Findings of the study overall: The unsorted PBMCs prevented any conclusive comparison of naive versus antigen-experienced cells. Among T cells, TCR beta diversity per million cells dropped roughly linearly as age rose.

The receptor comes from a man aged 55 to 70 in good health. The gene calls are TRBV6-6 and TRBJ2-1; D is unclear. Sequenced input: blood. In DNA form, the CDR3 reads TGTGCCAGCAGTTACTCCCTTCGAGGCCGCGGAGACAATGAGCAGTTCTTC. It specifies CASSYSLRGRGDNEQFF.